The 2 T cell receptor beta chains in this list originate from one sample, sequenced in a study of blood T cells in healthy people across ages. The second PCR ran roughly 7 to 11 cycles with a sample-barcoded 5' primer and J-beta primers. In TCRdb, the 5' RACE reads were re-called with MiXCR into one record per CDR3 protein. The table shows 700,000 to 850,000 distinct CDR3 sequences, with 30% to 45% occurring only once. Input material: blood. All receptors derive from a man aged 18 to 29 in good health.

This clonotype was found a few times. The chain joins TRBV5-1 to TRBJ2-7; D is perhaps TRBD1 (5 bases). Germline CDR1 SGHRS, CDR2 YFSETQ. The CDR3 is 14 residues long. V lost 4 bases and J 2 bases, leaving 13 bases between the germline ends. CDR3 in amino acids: CASSISAGTYEQYF. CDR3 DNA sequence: TGCGCCAGCAGCATCTCGGCAGGGACCTACGAGCAGTACTTC.

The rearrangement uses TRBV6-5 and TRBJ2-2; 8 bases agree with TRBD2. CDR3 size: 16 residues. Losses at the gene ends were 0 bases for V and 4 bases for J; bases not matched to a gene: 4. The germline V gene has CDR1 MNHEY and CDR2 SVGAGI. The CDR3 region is CASSYSGLAGTGELFF. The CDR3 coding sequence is TGTGCCAGCAGTTACTCGGGCCTAGCGGGCACCGGGGAGCTGTTTTTT.